The 16 T cell receptor beta chains in this list originate from one sample, sequenced in a study of shared clonotypes between healthy human individuals. The protocol was immunoSEQ multiplex PCR, while the TCRdb copy is restricted to in-frame clones and leaves out a portion. The sample records around 500,000 clones, 70% to 85% being singletons. Sequenced: PBMCs. These receptor sequences come from a middle-aged woman in good health. Some clones in this sample may be carry-over from other donors' samples.

The rearrangement links TRBV6-5 to TRBJ1-6, with D possibly TRBD1 on 5 matching bases. From germline, CDR1 is MNHEY and CDR2 SVGAGI. The V and J ends lost 2 bases and 4 bases respectively, with 12 bases between them. The CDR3 consists of 16 residues. The CDR3 protein is CASSYGRGVYNSPLHF. The CDR3 DNA reads as TGTGCCAGCAGTTACGGGCGGGGGGTTTATAATTCACCCCTCCACTTT.

The rearrangement joins TRBV27 to TRBJ1-3; 7 bases map to TRBD1. Per the germline V gene, CDR1 is MNHEY and CDR2 is SMNVEV (reference sequence). Trimming at V came to 8 bases and at J to 8 bases, leaving 9 bases not matched to a gene. The CDR3 is 13 amino acids. As DNA, the CDR3 is TGTGCCAGCGCAAGACAGGGCTGGGACACCATATATTTT. Amino acids: CASARQGWDTIYF.

Comment on this clone: Germline is not matched at one junction end, which may reflect a read error. This chain links TRBV7-2 with TRBJ2-5; TRBD2 matches at 11 bases. The end of the DNA fits TRBJ2-7 better, so the J call may be wrong. The V gene's germline CDR1 is SGHTA and CDR2 FQGNSA. The CDR3 spans 14 residues. The CDR3 spells CASSLAGGPYEQYF. CDR3 in DNA: TGTGCCAGCAGCCTAGCGGGAGGCCCCTACGAGCAGTACTTC.

This clone was counted between two and nine times. V and J are TRBV5-4 and TRBJ1-1, with unresolved D. The germline V gene encodes CDR1 SGHNT and CDR2 YYREEE (reference sequence). This CDR3 has 12 residues. The ends were cut back, 6 bases at V and 2 bases at J, with 8 bases in the middle. CDR3 amino acids: CASMDGNTEAFF. The CDR3 nucleotides read TGTGCCAGCATGGACGGAAACACTGAAGCTTTCTTT.

The chain couples TRBV5-1 to TRBJ1-1; no firm D call. This CDR3 contains 16 residues. Trimming left V 5 bases short and J 1 base short, with 18 bases between. In germline, CDR1 is SGHRS, CDR2 YFSETQ. CDR3 DNA sequence: TGCGCCAGCAGATCCGGGCCAGCCTTTCCGAACACTGAAGCTTTCTTT. Its translation: CASRSGPAFPNTEAFF.

For this clone: This sample includes further DNA sequences coding for the same CDR3. This chain joins TRBV27 and TRBJ2-7, with D uncertain. V shed 10 bases and J shed 8 bases, with 18 bases lying between them. The CDR3 spans 12 residues. CDR1 is MNHEY, CDR2 SMNVEV, per germline (reference sequence). CDR3 in amino acids: CATRLPMGKQYF. CDR3 in DNA: TGTGCCACCAGGTTGCCAATGGGAAAGCAGTACTTC.

V is TRBV9 and J is TRBJ2-1; possible D gene TRBD1, 6 bases. The CDR3 has 15 residues. Germline assignment: CDR1 SGDLS and CDR2 YYNGEE. V lost 4 bases and J lost 5, with 16 bases in between. This CDR3 reads CASSFGTSDHNEQFF. The CDR3 nucleotides are TGTGCCAGCAGCTTCGGGACATCGGACCACAATGAGCAGTTCTTC.

The chain links TRBV5-4 to TRBJ2-3; unclear D gene. The CDR3 covers 13 residues. CDR1 is SGHNT and CDR2 is YYREEE in the germline V gene (reference sequence). Trimming cost V 2 bases and J 4 bases, with 8 bases left between them. CDR3 sequence reads: CASSLSVADTQYF. Here the CDR3 DNA reads TGTGCCAGCAGCTTAAGTGTGGCAGATACGCAGTATTTT.

V is TRBV11-1 and J is TRBJ2-7; D is unclear. Trimming cost V 1 base and J 8 bases, with 12 bases left between them. The CDR3 covers 13 residues. Germline values: CDR1 SGHAT, CDR2 FQDESV (reference sequence). CDR3 bases: TGTGCCAGCAGCTTAGAACCCGGGTTGCAGCAGTACTTC. Protein product: CASSLEPGLQQYF.

The gene calls are TRBV19 and TRBJ1-2, with D perhaps TRBD1 (5 bases). CDR1 is LNHDA, CDR2 SQIVND, per germline (reference sequence). CDR3 length: 12 amino acids. Trimming removed 1 base from V and 8 bases from J, with 8 bases in between. CDR3 nucleotide sequence: TGTGCCAGTAGTATAGTCGGGGGAGGCTACACCTTC. Translated: CASSIVGGGYTF.

The chain has TRBV28 and TRBJ1-2; D unclear. The V and J ends lost 8 bases and 3 bases respectively, with 10 bases between them. Germline lookup yields CDR1 MDHEN and CDR2 SYDVKM. The CDR3 consists of 12 residues. CDR3 coding DNA: TGTGCCAGCGGAACAGCTTACTATGGCTACACCTTC. Its protein is CASGTAYYGYTF.

The chain uses TRBV10-2 and TRBJ2-7; 12 nucleotides agree with TRBD2. Trimming at V came to 4 bases and at J to 7 bases, leaving 8 bases not matched to a gene. The CDR3 is 15 residues long. Germline-derived CDR1 and CDR2 are WSHSY and SAAADI. Here the CDR3 reads CASSVTSGSGGEQYF. Written as DNA, the CDR3 is TGCGCCAGCAGTGTGACTAGCGGGAGTGGTGGTGAGCAGTACTTC.

The genes are TRBV9 and TRBJ1-2, with D perhaps matching TRBD1 (5 bases). CDR1 is SGDLS, CDR2 YYNGEE, per germline. Trimming left V 0 bases short and J 5 bases short, with 20 bases between. CDR3 length: 17 amino acids. The CDR3 protein is CASSVGWLEGASYGYTF. DNA of the CDR3: TGTGCCAGCAGCGTAGGATGGTTAGAAGGGGCTAGTTATGGCTACACCTTC.

As for this clone: This sample also contains other DNA sequences that code for the same CDR3. The rearrangement joins TRBV28 to TRBJ1-5, with a possible D match to TRBD1 (5 bases). Germline values: CDR1 MDHEN, CDR2 SYDVKM. Trimming pared 0 bases from V and 0 bases from J, leaving 6 bases between. CDR3 length equals 15 residues. CDR3 region: CASSLWTDSNQPQHF. The CDR3 region has the DNA TGTGCCAGCAGTTTATGGACAGATAGCAATCAGCCCCAGCATTTT.

This clone was observed a handful of times. The chain uses TRBV18 and TRBJ2-2, with 11 positions matching TRBD2. Germline trimming cut 4 bases from V and 8 bases from J; bases unmatched to any gene: 15. This CDR3 contains 18 residues. Germline V CDR1 and CDR2: KGHSH, LQKENI. The chain's CDR3 is CASSRQPGTSGPGGELFF. The CDR3 nucleotides read TGTGCCAGCTCACGACAGCCCGGGACTAGCGGCCCGGGGGGGGAGCTGTTTTTT.

The chain combines TRBV2 with TRBJ1-5; TRBD1 aligns across 12 bases. The V and J ends lost 6 bases and 5 bases, in that order; junction bases with no gene match: 5. The germline gives CDR1 SNHLY, CDR2 FYNNEI. This CDR3 has 15 residues. The CDR3 DNA reads as TGTGCCAGCAGCTATGGGACAGGGGGCCATCAGCCCCAGCATTTT. Translating gives CASSYGTGGHQPQHF.